A selection of T cell receptor beta chains follows, all from one sample in a study of cytomegalovirus exposure and HLA in healthy donors. The method was immunoSEQ multiplex PCR; TCRdb's version includes in-frame clones alone and lacks a portion of them. The data show roughly 150,000 clones, over 80% seen once. The sample was PBMCs. These receptors all come from a man aged 30-40 years in good health and CMV-seropositive. Each CDR3 is given with its conserved first and last residue. Each record gives: V gene, D gene, J gene, clone size, CDR3 DNA, CDR3 protein. D genes are given only for firm matches. Only part of the rows carry a size: once, few, many, or a class if the clone is expanded.

V: TRBV5-5; D: .; J: TRBJ1-2; size: .; DNA: TGTGCCAGCAGCTTGGCGGGGGACCCTGGCAACTATGGCTACACCTTC; CDR3: CASSLAGDPGNYGYTF
V: TRBV2; D: .; J: TRBJ1-3; size: .; DNA: TGTGCCAGCCGAGAAAGGACAGCCAGCTCTGGAAACACCATATATTTT; CDR3: CASRERTASSGNTIYF
V: TRBV30; D: .; J: TRBJ2-1; size: .; DNA: TGTGCCTGGAGTAGCGGACGCGGTTTCGATGAGCAGTTCTTC; CDR3: CAWSSGRGFDEQFF
V: TRBV19; D: .; J: TRBJ2-4; size: .; DNA: TGTGCCAGTAGTATTTCTGTAGCCAAAAACATTCAGTACTTC; CDR3: CASSISVAKNIQYF
V: TRBV2; D: .; J: TRBJ2-3; size: .; DNA: TGTGCCAGCAGTGTTGGTGGGGCAGACATTACGCAGTATTTT; CDR3: CASSVGGADITQYF
V: TRBV20-1; D: .; J: TRBJ2-7; size: .; DNA: TGCAGTGCCGCGGGGTTCAACGAGCAGTACTTC; CDR3: CSAAGFNEQYF
V: TRBV7-2; D: .; J: TRBJ2-7; size: many; DNA: TGTGCCAGCAGCTTAAAGCGGTCCGGAGGAGAGCAGTACTTC; CDR3: CASSLKRSGGEQYF
V: TRBV2; D: TRBD1; J: TRBJ2-3; size: once; DNA: TGTGCCAGCAAGGGACAGGGATCAGATACGCAGTATTTT; CDR3: CASKGQGSDTQYF
V: TRBV4-3; D: .; J: TRBJ2-7; size: .; DNA: TGCGCCAGCAGCCAAGAGACTGACGCAACCTACGAGCAGTACTTC; CDR3: CASSQETDATYEQYF
V: TRBV14; D: TRBD1; J: TRBJ1-1; size: .; DNA: TGTGCCAGCAGCCTAATGGCCGGGACAGGGTACACTGAAGCTTTCTTT; CDR3: CASSLMAGTGYTEAFF
V: TRBV7-9; D: .; J: TRBJ2-3; size: .; DNA: TGTGCCAGCAGCTTAGAAACCGCGATGGATACGCAGTATTTT; CDR3: CASSLETAMDTQYF
V: TRBV19; D: .; J: TRBJ1-6; size: .; DNA: TGTGCCAGTAGTCTCAGCGGTCCACCCCTCCACTTT; CDR3: CASSLSGPPLHF
V: TRBV7-9; D: .; J: TRBJ2-3; size: .; DNA: TGTGCCAGCAGCTGGGAGCGATACACAGATACGCAGTATTTT; CDR3: CASSWERYTDTQYF
V: TRBV6-5; D: TRBD1; J: TRBJ1-2; size: .; DNA: TGTGCCAGCAGTTACTCGACCGGACAGGCCCTCGGTGGCTACACCTTC; CDR3: CASSYSTGQALGGYTF
V: TRBV5-1; D: .; J: TRBJ2-5; size: .; DNA: TGCGCCAGCAGCTTTCAGGAGACCCAGTACTTC; CDR3: CASSFQETQYF
V: TRBV30; D: TRBD1; J: TRBJ1-4; size: few; DNA: TGTGCCTGGAGTTTCGGGACAGGGCTCGAAAAACTGTTTTTT; CDR3: CAWSFGTGLEKLFF
V: TRBV9; D: TRBD1; J: TRBJ1-1; size: .; DNA: TGTGCCAGCAGCCCTTTTGGACAGGTCGGGGCGAACACTGAAGCTTTCTTT; CDR3: CASSPFGQVGANTEAFF
V: TRBV5-1; D: .; J: TRBJ2-3; size: few; DNA: TGCGCCAGCAGAATCCTAGCGTCCGGGGGAAGCACAGATACGCAGTATTTT; CDR3: CASRILASGGSTDTQYF
V: TRBV6-5; D: TRBD2; J: TRBJ2-5; size: .; DNA: TGTGCCAGCAGCCAACCGGGAGGACGAGAGACCCAGTACTTC; CDR3: CASSQPGGRETQYF
V: TRBV19; D: .; J: TRBJ2-7; size: few; DNA: TGTGCCAGTAGTTTAAGGGGAAACTCCTACGAGCAGTACTTC; CDR3: CASSLRGNSYEQYF
V: TRBV6-5; D: TRBD1; J: TRBJ1-1; size: .; DNA: TGTGCCAGCAGTCCCGGGACAGGGGACACTGAAGCTTTCTTT; CDR3: CASSPGTGDTEAFF
V: TRBV7-2; D: .; J: TRBJ1-2; size: few; DNA: TGTGCCAGCAGCAGCACGCACGTAAGCTATGGCTACACCTTC; CDR3: CASSSTHVSYGYTF
V: TRBV27; D: .; J: TRBJ2-5; size: .; DNA: TGTGCCAGCAGCCTGACAGGTTCTAAAGAGACCCAGTACTTC; CDR3: CASSLTGSKETQYF
V: TRBV27; D: TRBD1; J: TRBJ1-1; size: .; DNA: TGTGCCAGCAGTATAGGACAGGGGGCAGCTTTCTTT; CDR3: CASSIGQGAAFF
V: TRBV5-8; D: TRBD1; J: TRBJ1-5; size: once; DNA: TGTGCCAGCAGTCCCGGACAGGGAGATCAGCCCCAGCATTTT; CDR3: CASSPGQGDQPQHF
V: TRBV15; D: TRBD1; J: TRBJ2-7; size: .; DNA: TGTGCCACCCGCGGGACAGGGGCCTACGAGCAGTACTTC; CDR3: CATRGTGAYEQYF
V: TRBV10-2; D: .; J: TRBJ1-1; size: .; DNA: TGCGCCAGCGGGACTCGGGGGGACACTGAAGCTTTCTTT; CDR3: CASGTRGDTEAFF
V: TRBV5-4; D: .; J: TRBJ2-1; size: .; DNA: TGTGCCAGCAGCTTGGACAGCCACTCCTACAATGAGCAGTTCTTC; CDR3: CASSLDSHSYNEQFF
V: TRBV5-8; D: TRBD1; J: TRBJ2-5; size: .; DNA: TGTGCCAGCAGCTTGGGATCGCGACAGGGGGAAGAGACCCAGTACTTC; CDR3: CASSLGSRQGEETQYF
V: TRBV21-1; D: .; J: TRBJ2-3; size: .; DNA: TGTGCCAGCAGCAAACAGGGCGGGGGCCCTCTTTTTCCAGATACGCAGTATTTT; CDR3: CASSKQGGGPLFPDTQYF
V: TRBV27; D: .; J: TRBJ1-3; size: .; DNA: TGTGCCAGCAGGAAGGGAGGTGGAAACACCATATATTTT; CDR3: CASRKGGGNTIYF
V: TRBV9; D: TRBD2; J: TRBJ2-1; size: .; DNA: TGTGCCAGCAGCGGTGGCGGGGGGAGGCTGGAAAATGAGCAGTTCTTC; CDR3: CASSGGGGRLENEQFF